Below, 12 T cell receptor beta chains from the same sample are listed, as sequenced in a study of PD-1 blockade in mismatch repair-deficient tumors. Only in-frame clones appear in the TCRdb table, and some are missing; sequencing was by immunoSEQ multiplex PCR. The repertoire consists of 14,000 or so clones, with under 90% occurring once and the leading ten covering about an eighth. The antigens these receptors bind are not known. Documented time point: identical approximately nine-day culture without peptide (control). Specimen: cells cultured in vitro, collected from a patient treated with pembrolizumab. These receptors were obtained from an adult with mismatch repair-deficient cancer.

The chain combines TRBV28 with TRBJ1-1, with D perhaps TRBD1 (5 bases). The CDR3 totals 14 residues. V was shortened by 2 bases and J by 1 base, with 8 bases between the two germline ends. The V gene's germline CDR1 is MDHEN and CDR2 SYDVKM. The CDR3 DNA reads TGTGCCAGCAGTTTAAGGCAGGGGAACACTGAAGCTTTCTTT. It specifies CASSLRQGNTEAFF.

This clone came up a few times. This chain links TRBV5-1 with TRBJ2-5, with D uncertain. V was clipped by 7 bases and J by 5 bases, with 15 bases between them. This CDR3 has 13 residues. Germline V gene sequence: CDR1 SGHRS, CDR2 YFSETQ. The DNA for the CDR3 is TGCGCCAGCGGATCTCTGCGCCGTGAGACCCAGTACTTC. Its protein is CASGSLRRETQYF.

This clone is a singleton in its sample. CDR3 residues: CASSLPRRQGLSVEQYF. The CDR3 region has the DNA TGCGCCAGCAGCCTCCCCCGGCGACAGGGGCTTTCGGTCGAGCAGTACTTC. V is TRBV5-1 and J is TRBJ2-7, with 8 positions matching TRBD1. The V and J ends lost 4 bases and 6 bases, in that order; junction bases with no gene match: 18. CDR1 and CDR2 (germline): SGHRS, YFSETQ. The CDR3 is 17 amino acids.

This clone was found once. The J gene is TRBJ2-1, the V gene TRBV9, with TRBD2 identical over 7 bases. The CDR3 loop spans 15 amino acids. J gave up 11 bases and V 0 bases, and 11 bases lay outside the gene matches. Germline V gene lookup returns CDR1 SGDLS and CDR2 YYNGEE. CDR3 sequence (DNA): TGTGCCAGCAGCGTAGACGGGCGGGAGAGGGGTAAGCAGTTCTTC. Amino acids: CASSVDGRERGKQFF.

This clone was recorded only once. This rearrangement joins TRBV6-5 to TRBJ2-1; 14 bases map to TRBD2. CDR3 length: 16 amino acids. V was pared by 3 bases and J by 8 bases, with 6 bases of the junction left unmatched. Germline assignment: CDR1 MNHEY and CDR2 SVGAGI. This chain's CDR3 is CASSYAPGLAGDEQFF. CDR3 bases: TGTGCCAGCAGTTATGCTCCGGGACTAGCGGGGGATGAGCAGTTCTTC.

The CDR3 reads CASSMTDTEAFF. CDR3 sequence (DNA): TGTGCCAGCAGTATGACAGACACTGAAGCTTTCTTT. This rearrangement joins TRBV28 to TRBJ1-1; D may be TRBD1 (5 bases). The CDR3 consists of 12 residues. The V gene's germline CDR1 is MDHEN and CDR2 SYDVKM. V lost 5 bases, J lost 3 bases, and 7 bases lay in between.

V gene TRBV2 combines with J gene TRBJ1-2; 8 bases align to TRBD1. V lost 10 bases to trimming and J lost 4 bases; unmatched junction nucleotides: 8. CDR1 SNHLY and CDR2 FYNNEI come from the germline V gene. This CDR3 has 13 residues. The CDR3 DNA sequence: TGTGCCATCGGACAGGGCCCTTCCTATGGCTACACCTTC. It yields the protein CAIGQGPSYGYTF. Filled out from reference TRBV2 and TRBJ1-2, the complete variable domain reads EPEVTQTPSHQVTQMGQEVILRCVPISNHLYFYWYRQILGQKVEFLVSFYNNEISEKSEIFDDQFSVERPDGSNFTLKIRSTKLEDSAMYFCAIGQGPSYGYTFGSGTRLTVV.

The chain uses TRBV2 and TRBJ2-7; D uncertain. The germline gives CDR1 SNHLY, CDR2 FYNNEI. CDR3 length: 12 residues. The germline V and J ends were trimmed by 7 bases and 3 bases, with 10 bases remaining between them. The CDR3 spells CASISRRYEQYF. In nucleotides, the CDR3 is TGTGCCAGCATCTCCAGGCGCTACGAGCAGTACTTC.

This clone was found once. The V gene is TRBV11-2, the J gene TRBJ2-7; TRBD2 aligns across 8 bases. The CDR3 is 16 amino acids. Trimming took 4 bases from V and 0 from J; bases not matched to a gene: 8. Germline assignment: CDR1 SGHAT and CDR2 FQNNGV. Written as DNA, the CDR3 is TGTGCCAGCAGCTATGCGGCACTAGCGGACTCCTACGAGCAGTACTTC. It encodes CASSYAALADSYEQYF.

V gene TRBV7-3 combines with J gene TRBJ2-2; a possible D gene is TRBD1 (6 bases). Germline CDR1 reads SGHTA; CDR2 reads FQGTGA. This CDR3 is built from 14 residues. Trimming pared 5 bases from V and 2 bases from J, leaving 9 bases between. The CDR3 reads CASSPGVNTGELFF. CDR3 nucleotides: TGTGCCAGCAGCCCAGGGGTAAACACCGGGGAGCTGTTTTTT.

This chain uses TRBV4-1 with TRBJ2-7; unclear D gene. The V gene's germline CDR1 is MGHRA and CDR2 YSYEKL. The CDR3 is made up of 11 amino acids. Trimming left V 3 bases short and J 5 bases short, with 5 bases between. The CDR3 loop is CASSQLDEQYF. The CDR3 region has the DNA TGCGCCAGCAGCCAGTTGGACGAGCAGTACTTC.

The V and J genes are TRBV6-4 and TRBJ1-3, with D maybe TRBD1 (5 bases). With 5 bases removed from V and 4 bases from J, the gap between germline ends came to 15 bases. The CDR3 consists of 15 residues. Germline loops: CDR1 MRHNA, CDR2 SNTAGT. CDR3 sequence: CASSPPGDKGNTIYF. CDR3 sequence (DNA): TGTGCCAGCAGTCCCCCGGGGGATAAGGGAAACACCATATATTTT.